The rows below give T cell receptor beta chains drawn from one sample of a study of T cell responses to AZD1222 COVID-19 vaccine. Here immunoSEQ multiplex PCR was the method, and the copy in TCRdb shows in-frame clones only, minus some. The profile shows some 80,000 clones, about 86% of them singletons. This material consisted of peripheral blood, taken on day 0 of AZD1222 vaccination. These receptors originate from an adult in good health. The CDR3 runs from the conserved cysteine through the conserved F or W. A D gene is named only where the DNA matches it firmly. The listing skips clone size in some rows; elsewhere it reads once, few, many or a size class.

cdr3_length: 15; d_call: .; j_call: TRBJ2-7; v_call: TRBV15; clone_size: .; cdr3_nt: TGTGCCACCAGCAGAGAACAGGGATCAACCTACGAGCAGTACTTC; cdr3_aa: CATSREQGSTYEQYF
cdr3_length: 15; d_call: TRBD2; j_call: TRBJ2-5; v_call: TRBV25-1; clone_size: .; cdr3_nt: TGTGCCAGCAGCACGGCGGGGGGGAATCAAGAGACCCAGTACTTC; cdr3_aa: CASSTAGGNQETQYF
cdr3_length: 12; d_call: .; j_call: TRBJ2-3; v_call: TRBV29-1; clone_size: .; cdr3_nt: TGCAGCGGGGGAACAGGTGGGGATACGCAGTATTTT; cdr3_aa: CSGGTGGDTQYF
cdr3_length: 15; d_call: .; j_call: TRBJ2-6; v_call: TRBV2; clone_size: .; cdr3_nt: TGTGCCAGCAGTGAATGGATCTCTGGGGCCAACGTCCTGACTTTC; cdr3_aa: CASSEWISGANVLTF
cdr3_length: 12; d_call: .; j_call: TRBJ1-2; v_call: TRBV29-1; clone_size: .; cdr3_nt: TGCAGCGCCACAGGGCAGGGCTATGGCTACACCTTC; cdr3_aa: CSATGQGYGYTF
cdr3_length: 14; d_call: .; j_call: TRBJ1-3; v_call: TRBV4-2; clone_size: .; cdr3_nt: TGTGCCAGCAGCCAAGATGGCAGGGAGAACACCATATATTTT; cdr3_aa: CASSQDGRENTIYF
cdr3_length: 17; d_call: .; j_call: TRBJ1-1; v_call: TRBV7-6; clone_size: .; cdr3_nt: TGTGCCAGCAGCTTTTCTACTCCGGGACCGCAGAACACTGAAGCTTTCTTT; cdr3_aa: CASSFSTPGPQNTEAFF
cdr3_length: 17; d_call: TRBD2; j_call: TRBJ2-1; v_call: TRBV11-2; clone_size: .; cdr3_nt: TGTGCCAGCAGCTTCGGGGTGAGCGGGGGGGCCGTGTATGAGCAGTTCTTC; cdr3_aa: CASSFGVSGGAVYEQFF
cdr3_length: 13; d_call: TRBD1; j_call: TRBJ1-1; v_call: TRBV2; clone_size: .; cdr3_nt: TGTGCCAGCAGTCGACAGGGGGCTACTGAAGCTTTCTTT; cdr3_aa: CASSRQGATEAFF
cdr3_length: 15; d_call: .; j_call: TRBJ1-3; v_call: TRBV14; clone_size: .; cdr3_nt: TGTGCCAGCAGCCAGGGATATTACAGGGGAAACACCATATATTTT; cdr3_aa: CASSQGYYRGNTIYF
cdr3_length: 13; d_call: .; j_call: TRBJ1-3; v_call: TRBV10-1; clone_size: .; cdr3_nt: TGCGCCAGCAGACTCTGGGGTGGAAACACCATATATTTT; cdr3_aa: CASRLWGGNTIYF
cdr3_length: 13; d_call: .; j_call: TRBJ1-1; v_call: TRBV5-1; clone_size: .; cdr3_nt: TGCGCCAGCAGGCAAGAGATGAACACTGAAGCTTTCTTT; cdr3_aa: CASRQEMNTEAFF
cdr3_length: 12; d_call: .; j_call: TRBJ2-7; v_call: TRBV7-2; clone_size: .; cdr3_nt: TGTGCCAGCAGGCAGGACAGCTACGAGCAGTACTTC; cdr3_aa: CASRQDSYEQYF
cdr3_length: 15; d_call: .; j_call: TRBJ2-1; v_call: TRBV19; clone_size: .; cdr3_nt: TGTGCCAGTAGTATGGAACCGCAGTCCAGCAATGAGCAGTTCTTC; cdr3_aa: CASSMEPQSSNEQFF
cdr3_length: 15; d_call: .; j_call: TRBJ2-3; v_call: TRBV7-9; clone_size: .; cdr3_nt: TGTGCCAGCAGCTTGGATTCGGGGGCAGGGGATACGCAGTATTTT; cdr3_aa: CASSLDSGAGDTQYF
cdr3_length: 16; d_call: .; j_call: TRBJ1-6; v_call: TRBV6-2/TRBV6-3; clone_size: .; cdr3_nt: TGTGCCAGCAGTCTCGGGCGGGGGCTGGTTTATTCACCCCTCCACTTT; cdr3_aa: CASSLGRGLVYSPLHF
cdr3_length: 15; d_call: .; j_call: TRBJ1-4; v_call: TRBV7-3; clone_size: .; cdr3_nt: TGTGCCAGCAGCTTACCGGGTCGGCTGGGAGAAAAACTGTTTTTT; cdr3_aa: CASSLPGRLGEKLFF
cdr3_length: 14; d_call: TRBD2; j_call: TRBJ2-7; v_call: TRBV9; clone_size: .; cdr3_nt: TGTGCCAGCGCCCGGGGGGACGGAAGCTACGAGCAGTACTTC; cdr3_aa: CASARGDGSYEQYF
cdr3_length: 13; d_call: .; j_call: TRBJ2-3; v_call: TRBV6-5; clone_size: .; cdr3_nt: TGTGCCAGCAGTCGCCTTGGCGCAGATACGCAGTATTTT; cdr3_aa: CASSRLGADTQYF
cdr3_length: 14; d_call: TRBD2; j_call: TRBJ2-3; v_call: TRBV6-5; clone_size: once; cdr3_nt: TGTGCCAGCACCCCCACTAGCGGCCGGGATACGCAGTATTTT; cdr3_aa: CASTPTSGRDTQYF
cdr3_length: 11; d_call: .; j_call: TRBJ1-2; v_call: TRBV25-1; clone_size: .; cdr3_nt: TGTGCCAGCAGTGCCTCAGGGATCTACACCTTC; cdr3_aa: CASSASGIYTF
cdr3_length: 16; d_call: .; j_call: TRBJ2-2; v_call: TRBV7-3; clone_size: .; cdr3_nt: TGTGCCAGCAGCTTAACTGTACTCCCGGATACCGGGGAGCTGTTTTTT; cdr3_aa: CASSLTVLPDTGELFF
cdr3_length: 12; d_call: .; j_call: TRBJ2-5; v_call: TRBV11-3; clone_size: .; cdr3_nt: TGTGCCAGCAAGGGACCAGGGGAGACCCAGTACTTC; cdr3_aa: CASKGPGETQYF
cdr3_length: 16; d_call: .; j_call: TRBJ1-1; v_call: TRBV7-9; clone_size: .; cdr3_nt: TGTGCCAGCACCTCCGTCCAGGGGCCTGCGGACACTGAAGCTTTCTTT; cdr3_aa: CASTSVQGPADTEAFF
cdr3_length: 12; d_call: .; j_call: TRBJ2-2; v_call: TRBV18; clone_size: .; cdr3_nt: TGTGCCAGCTCACCTCAAAGCGGGGAGCTGTTTTTT; cdr3_aa: CASSPQSGELFF
cdr3_length: 14; d_call: TRBD1; j_call: TRBJ1-1; v_call: TRBV30; clone_size: .; cdr3_nt: TGTGCCTGGAGTTTCCAGGGGGGGAACACTGAAGCTTTCTTT; cdr3_aa: CAWSFQGGNTEAFF
cdr3_length: 14; d_call: .; j_call: TRBJ2-3; v_call: TRBV11-2; clone_size: .; cdr3_nt: TGTGCCAGCAGCCCGTTTTTAGACAAGTCTACGCAGTATTTT; cdr3_aa: CASSPFLDKSTQYF
cdr3_length: 15; d_call: TRBD2; j_call: TRBJ2-1; v_call: TRBV27; clone_size: .; cdr3_nt: TGTGCCAGCAGTCGGGGACTAGCTCCCTACAATGAGCAGTTCTTC; cdr3_aa: CASSRGLAPYNEQFF